This record covers a single TCR beta chain. What it binds is unknown. The source of the sample is a study of response to subunit inactivated influenza vaccine. General study results and limits: Each seasonal influenza vaccination recruits few new T cells, the authors suggested.

CDR3 length: 15 amino acids. Germline V gene sequence: CDR1 DFQATT, CDR2 SNEGSKA (reference sequence). Trimming took 3 bases from V and 5 from J; bases not matched to a gene: 11. TCRdb used MiXCR to reprocess the RT-PCR reads, holding one entry per CDR3 protein. The data hold just under 250,000 distinct CDR3 sequences, with about 12% observed a single time. The sample in question was non-naive T cells sorted from PBMCs, obtained around two weeks before vaccination. The V gene is TRBV20-1, the J gene TRBJ2-5; 8 positions agree with TRBD2. The TCR originated in a man aged 50 to 60 who received an inactivated influenza vaccine. The DNA of the CDR3 is TGCAGTGCTAGGGCCCTCGCGGGAGGTGGGGAGACCCAGTACTTC. This sequence encodes CSARALAGGGETQYF.